The 8 T cell receptor beta chains listed next were all sequenced from one sample in a study of memory CD4+ T cells and cytomegalovirus serostatus. Some clones are missing from TCRdb's copy, which holds only in-frame ones; the method was immunoSEQ multiplex PCR. The sample holds under 100,000 clones, 65% to 85% seen once. The sort gate was single viable CD3+CD4+CD8-CD45RO+ cells for memory CD4+ T cells. Sequencing was performed on memory CD4+ T cells from blood. These receptors were obtained from an adult in good health and CMV-seronegative.

This rearrangement joins TRBV9 to TRBJ2-2, with 7 bases fitting TRBD1. The junction had 5 bases not matched to a gene; V was cut back by 3 bases and J by 0 bases. This CDR3 is 16 amino acids long. Germline V gives CDR1 SGDLS, CDR2 YYNGEE. CDR3 protein: CASSATGQPNTGELFF. CDR3 nucleotide sequence: TGTGCCAGCAGCGCGACGGGACAGCCGAACACCGGGGAGCTGTTTTTT.

This clone was found once. The chain carries TRBV7-9 and TRBJ2-2; D unresolved. The CDR3 sequence is 15 residues long. Trimming removed 1 base from V and 8 bases from J, with 14 bases in between. CDR1 and CDR2 (germline): SEHNR, FQNEAQ (reference sequence). The CDR3 region has the DNA TGTGCCAGCAGCTTAGGCGTTTCCCTCAGAGGGGAGCTGTTTTTT. This codes for CASSLGVSLRGELFF.

This clone was observed a handful of times. The rearrangement uses TRBV6-5 and TRBJ1-3; D not resolved. The CDR3 totals 14 residues. The germline V gene has CDR1 MNHEY and CDR2 SVGAGI. V was cut by 4 bases and J by 5 bases, with 12 bases left in between. For the CDR3, the DNA is TGTGCCAGCAGTTCATCCGGGAATCGAAACACCATATATTTT. Translation: CASSSSGNRNTIYF.

The J gene is TRBJ1-6, the V gene TRBV7-9; possibly TRBD1 for D (5 bases). Germline CDR1 and CDR2: SEHNR and FQNEAQ (reference sequence). The V gene lost 0 bases and the J gene lost 7 bases, with 13 bases spanning the gap. This CDR3 has 16 residues. CDR3 amino acids: CASSLAPGGGNSPLHF. In nucleotides, the CDR3 is TGTGCCAGCAGCTTAGCCCCGGGCGGGGGAAATTCACCCCTCCACTTT. Together with reference TRBV7-9 and TRBJ1-6, the CDR3 gives the full variable domain: DTGVSQNPRHKITKRGQNVTFRCDPISEHNRLYWYRQTLGQGPEFLTYFQNEAQLEKSRLLSDRFSAERPKGSFSTLEIQRTEQGDSAMYLCASSLAPGGGNSPLHFGNGTRLTVT.

This clone was counted only a few times. V and J are TRBV10-3 and TRBJ2-5; D not certain. This CDR3 has 14 residues. V dropped 11 bases and J dropped 0 bases, with 16 bases sitting between them. CDR1 is ENHRY and CDR2 is SYGVKD in the germline V gene. The CDR3 sequence is CAARSPGNQETQYF. The CDR3 coding sequence is TGTGCCGCGCGGAGCCCCGGAAACCAAGAGACCCAGTACTTC.

The chain combines TRBV7-2 with TRBJ2-5, with D perhaps matching TRBD1 (6 bases). The V end lost 4 bases, the J end lost 2 bases, and 14 bases lay between the germline ends. Germline CDR1 and CDR2: SGHTA and FQGNSA. The CDR3 is made up of 15 amino acids. CDR3 region: CASSSAGQLQETQYF. CDR3 nucleotides: TGTGCCAGCAGCTCCGCTGGACAGCTTCAAGAGACCCAGTACTTC.

J is TRBJ1-2 and V is TRBV5-1, with 7 bases matching TRBD1. From germline, CDR1 is SGHRS and CDR2 YFSETQ. The V segment lost 3 bases and the J segment 7 bases; nucleotides outside the gene matches: 12. CDR3 length equals 15 residues. In DNA form, the CDR3 reads TGCGCCAGCAGCTGGGACGACGCAGGGGGAGGTGGCTACACCTTC. Translating it yields CASSWDDAGGGGYTF. Combining the CDR3 with reference TRBV5-1 and TRBJ1-2 gives the whole variable domain KAGVTQTPRYLIKTRGQQVTLSCSPISGHRSVSWYQQTPGQGLQFLFEYFSETQRNKGNFPGRFSGRQFSNSRSEMNVSTLELGDSALYLCASSWDDAGGGGYTFGSGTRLTVV.

This chain uses TRBV27 with TRBJ1-1; 10 bases are a match to TRBD1. This CDR3 comprises 15 residues. Germline V CDR1 and CDR2: MNHEY, SMNVEV (reference sequence). With 7 bases clipped from V and 4 bases from J, the junction kept 9 bases outside the gene matches. CDR3 sequence: CASKGQGPFGTEAFF. The CDR3 region has the DNA TGTGCCAGCAAGGGACAGGGGCCGTTTGGCACTGAAGCTTTCTTT.